This TCR beta chain was identified in a study of identical twins. Study conclusions and caveats: Analyses of zero insertions could, in part, be confounded by invariant MAIT and iNKT cells.

TCRdb passed the 5' RACE reads through MiXCR, listing each CDR3 protein once. Here the sample spans 200,000 to 300,000 distinct CDR3 sequences, roughly a tenth being singletons. As for this clonotype: As yet, its antigen is unknown.

The material sequenced was memory T cells sorted from blood. The TCR sequence derives from a man in his forties or fifties in good health.

CDR3 amino acids: CASSPGRAGRNEQFF. CDR3 sequence (DNA): TGTGCCAGCAGCCCGGGGAGGGCAGGGAGGAATGAGCAGTTCTTC. The J gene is TRBJ2-1, the V gene TRBV11-2; 7 bases are shared with TRBD2. J gave up 7 bases and V 5 bases, and 11 bases lay outside the gene matches. CDR3 size: 15 residues. Germline V gene data show CDR1 as SGHAT and CDR2 as FQNNGV.